The 12 T cell receptor beta chains presented below share a single source sample, sequenced in a study of shared clonotypes between healthy human individuals. Clones were sequenced by immunoSEQ multiplex PCR, and TCRdb holds only the in-frame ones, with some missing. The repertoire has 2.3 million or so clones, just over 90% of them found once; the top ten carry about 0.41%. Sequencing was performed on naive CD4+ T cells from PBMCs. The subset denotes: CD45RA+ positively selected. The receptors stem from a young man in good health. Some clones in this sample may be carry-over from other donors' samples.

The gene calls are TRBV7-2 and TRBJ2-7; 7 positions agree with TRBD2. The CDR3 spans 17 residues. The trim removed 5 bases at V and 0 bases at J, leaving 13 bases unmatched. Germline CDR1 and CDR2: SGHTA and FQGNSA. The CDR3 coding sequence is TGTGCCAGCAGCGGATCGACAACTAGCGATAGCTCCTACGAGCAGTACTTC. It translates to CASSGSTTSDSSYEQYF.

V is TRBV5-1 and J is TRBJ2-5; TRBD2 matches at 7 bases. The CDR3 runs to 15 residues. J was trimmed by 2 bases and V by 0 bases; bases with no gene match: 4. Germline V lookup: CDR1 SGHRS, CDR2 YFSETQ. CDR3 nucleotides: TGCGCCAGCAGCTTGGCTCTAGCGGTACAAGAGACCCAGTACTTC. It is translated as CASSLALAVQETQYF.

The V gene is TRBV7-8, the J gene TRBJ2-7; TRBD1 agrees at 7 bases. CDR1 and CDR2 from the germline V gene are SGHVS and FQNEAQ. The CDR3 loop spans 16 amino acids. V lost 4 bases to trimming and J lost 4 bases; unmatched junction nucleotides: 13. CDR3 nucleotide sequence: TGTGCCAGCAGCTCTGACAGGGCCTTAGACATATACGAGCAGTACTTC. Amino acids: CASSSDRALDIYEQYF.

This rearrangement joins TRBV5-4 to TRBJ2-1, with unresolved D. CDR1 and CDR2 from the germline V gene are SGHNT and YYREEE (reference sequence). The CDR3 extends over 13 amino acids. Trimming stripped 1 base from V and 4 bases from J, with 6 bases between. The CDR3 DNA sequence: TGTGCCAGCAGCTTGAGGGATTACAATGAGCAGTTCTTC. Its protein is CASSLRDYNEQFF.

This chain's CDR3 is CASSLGAFYGYTF. CDR3 DNA sequence: TGTGCCAGCAGCTTAGGGGCCTTCTATGGCTACACCTTC. The rearrangement joins TRBV13 to TRBJ1-2; D uncertain. Trimming took 0 bases from V and 4 from J, leaving 6 bases between them. The CDR3 length is 13 residues. Germline V lookup: CDR1 PRHDT, CDR2 FYEKMQ (reference sequence). The full variable domain, in which reference TRBV13 and TRBJ1-2 provide the parts outside the CDR3, is AAGVIQSPRHLIKEKRETATLKCYPIPRHDTVYWYQQGPGQDPQFLISFYEKMQSDKGSIPDRFSAQQFSDYHSELNMSSLELGDSALYFCASSLGAFYGYTFGSGTRLTVV.

The chain couples TRBV5-5 to TRBJ2-5; maybe TRBD1 (6 bases). This CDR3 is built from 15 residues. The germline V gene encodes CDR1 SGHKS and CDR2 YYEKEE (reference sequence). V was cut by 2 bases and J by 1 base, with 12 bases left in between. The CDR3 region is CASSFSGTPQETQYF. In DNA, the CDR3 is TGTGCCAGCAGCTTCTCAGGGACACCCCAAGAGACCCAGTACTTC. The full variable domain, its missing parts supplied by reference TRBV5-5 and TRBJ2-5, is DAGVTQSPTHLIKTRGQQVTLRCSPISGHKSVSWYQQVLGQGPQFIFQYYEKEERGRGNFPDRFSARQFPNYSSELNVNALLLGDSALYLCASSFSGTPQETQYFGPGTRLLVL.

The chain carries TRBV28 and TRBJ1-4; TRBD1 might be the D (5 bases). Germline CDR1 is MDHEN and CDR2 is SYDVKM. V shed 8 bases and J shed 6 bases, with 13 bases lying between them. CDR3 length equals 13 residues. CDR3 nucleotides: TGTGCCAGCGGGCCCCAAGGGGATGAAAAACTGTTTTTT. This codes for CASGPQGDEKLFF.

This chain connects TRBV9 to TRBJ1-1; possibly TRBD1 for D (5 bases). V was cut by 0 bases and J by 4 bases, with 10 bases left in between. The CDR3 loop spans 14 amino acids. The germline CDR1 and CDR2 sequences are SGDLS and YYNGEE. The CDR3 sequence: CASSVGGASTEAFF. Written as DNA, the CDR3 is TGTGCCAGCAGCGTAGGGGGCGCAAGCACTGAAGCTTTCTTT.

The V call is TRBV27, the J call TRBJ2-3, with unresolved D. CDR1 is MNHEY and CDR2 is SMNVEV in the germline V gene (reference sequence). This CDR3 spans 15 amino acids. V lost 5 bases to trimming and J lost 6 bases, with 18 bases between them. The CDR3 loop is CASSLRKPWFDTQYF. CDR3 coding DNA: TGTGCCAGCAGTCTCCGGAAGCCGTGGTTCGATACGCAGTATTTT.

This clone occurred once. This sequence joins TRBV19 and TRBJ2-7; the D gene is possibly TRBD1 (5 bases). The CDR3 runs 14 residues. Trimming removed 5 bases from V and 2 bases from J, with 13 bases in between. Germline CDR1 reads LNHDA; CDR2 reads SQIVND (reference sequence). The CDR3 sequence: CASSSQGATYEQYF. In DNA form, the CDR3 reads TGTGCCAGTAGTTCGCAGGGCGCTACCTACGAGCAGTACTTC.

The J gene is TRBJ1-4, the V gene TRBV6-6; D ambiguous. V dropped 10 bases and J dropped 5 bases, with 14 bases sitting between them. Germline-derived CDR1 and CDR2 are MNHNY and SVGAGI (reference sequence). The CDR3 is made up of 13 amino acids. CDR3 protein: CATTTSGNEKLFF. DNA of the CDR3: TGTGCCACTACGACCTCCGGCAATGAAAAACTGTTTTTT.

Notes on this clone: The same CDR3 also results from other DNA sequences found in this sample. The chain couples TRBV28 to TRBJ2-7; no definite D call. The germline V gene encodes CDR1 MDHEN and CDR2 SYDVKM. V was cut by 3 bases and J by 4 bases, with 4 bases left in between. This CDR3 comprises 11 residues. The CDR3 spells CASSFNYEQYF. The DNA for the CDR3 is TGTGCCAGCAGTTTTAATTACGAGCAGTACTTC.